The 21 T cell receptor beta chains given below trace back to one sample, sequenced in a study of blood T cell repertoires in COVID-19. Profiled with immunoSEQ multiplex PCR; TCRdb holds only in-frame clones, not every one. Of under 75,000 clones listed, about 91% are singletons. Specimen: peripheral blood. These receptors originate from a man between 50 and 59 years old with active COVID-19.

The table lists this clone with a count of one. The J gene is TRBJ2-5, the V gene TRBV7-3, with TRBD2 matching over 7 bases. Germline V gene lookup returns CDR1 SGHTA and CDR2 FQGTGA. With V trimmed by 3 bases and J by 5 bases, 9 bases remained unmatched. The CDR3 sequence is 15 residues long. The DNA of the CDR3 is TGTGCCAGCAGCTTTGGGGGAGGGCCGGAGGAGACCCAGTACTTC. It codes for CASSFGGGPEETQYF.

J is TRBJ1-2 and V is TRBV19, with 7 bases identical to TRBD1. Germline CDR1 reads LNHDA; CDR2 reads SQIVND (reference sequence). The CDR3 runs 15 residues. V dropped 4 bases and J dropped 1; count of bases not matched to a gene: 6. Here the CDR3 DNA reads TGTGCCAGTAGTACCGGGACAGACGTTAACTATGGCTACACCTTC. It is translated as CASSTGTDVNYGYTF.

The chain combines TRBV10-3 with TRBJ1-1; D is ambiguous. V lost 0 bases to trimming and J lost 2 bases, with 10 bases between them. The germline gives CDR1 ENHRY, CDR2 SYGVKD. This CDR3 region has 15 residues. CDR3 region: CAISESLAGNTEAFF. The DNA for the CDR3 is TGTGCCATCAGTGAGTCTCTTGCAGGAAACACTGAAGCTTTCTTT.

The chain combines TRBV4-2 with TRBJ2-7; 7 nucleotides match TRBD2. The ends lost 0 bases at V and 0 bases at J; junction bases unmatched: 2. Germline CDR1 LGHNA, CDR2 YNFKEQ. This CDR3 spans 15 amino acids. The CDR3 DNA is TGTGCCAGCAGCCAAGAGCCGGGGGGCTCCTACGAGCAGTACTTC. It specifies CASSQEPGGSYEQYF.

The chain combines TRBV28 with TRBJ1-2, with D possibly matching TRBD1 (6 bases). The CDR3 has 13 amino acids. The germline V gene encodes CDR1 MDHEN and CDR2 SYDVKM. V gave up 6 bases and J gave up 4 bases, with 12 bases separating them. The CDR3 spells CASRSPGAYGYTF. Written as DNA, the CDR3 is TGTGCCAGCAGATCCCCAGGGGCCTATGGCTACACCTTC.

J is TRBJ2-4 and V is TRBV10-3, with TRBD1 as a possible D gene (6 bases). V shed 4 bases and J shed 0 bases, with 13 bases lying between them. The CDR3 has 16 amino acids. The germline CDR1 and CDR2 sequences are ENHRY and SYGVKD. The CDR3 region is CAISVDRPLAKNIQYF. CDR3 DNA sequence: TGTGCCATCAGTGTCGACAGGCCGCTAGCCAAAAACATTCAGTACTTC.

The rearrangement links TRBV5-1 to TRBJ2-1; 8 bases align to TRBD2. Germline values: CDR1 SGHRS, CDR2 YFSETQ. The CDR3 extends over 15 amino acids. The V gene end was trimmed by 4 bases and the J gene end by 6 bases; junction bases not matched to a gene: 9. This chain's CDR3 is CASSPFTGTSNEQFF. CDR3 in DNA: TGCGCCAGCAGCCCTTTCACCGGGACTAGCAATGAGCAGTTCTTC.

Concerning this clone itself: Other nucleotide sequences from this sample produce the same CDR3. This sequence joins TRBV28 and TRBJ2-3; D is uncertain. Germline assignment: CDR1 MDHEN and CDR2 SYDVKM. The CDR3 loop spans 13 amino acids. The V gene lost 2 bases and the J gene lost 1 base, with 4 bases spanning the gap. In DNA, the CDR3 is TGTGCCAGCAGTTTACCAGGCACAGATACGCAGTATTTT. It encodes CASSLPGTDTQYF.

The rearrangement links TRBV6-6 to TRBJ1-1; D possibly corresponds to TRBD1 (5 bases). Per the germline V gene, CDR1 is MNHNY and CDR2 is SVGAGI (reference sequence). Trimming stripped 5 bases from V and 10 bases from J, with 14 bases between. The length of the CDR3 is 12 residues. Here the CDR3 reads CASSMASGGAFF. For the CDR3, the DNA is TGTGCCAGCAGTATGGCCTCGGGGGGAGCTTTCTTT.

The chain combines TRBV15 with TRBJ2-1, with 8 positions matching TRBD2. CDR3 size: 16 residues. V dropped 5 bases and J dropped 8; count of bases not matched to a gene: 14. Germline-derived CDR1 and CDR2 are LNHNV and YYDKDF (reference sequence). The CDR3 nucleotides are TGTGCCACCAGCCAAAGACTAGCGAAAGGTGGGGATGAGCAGTTCTTC. It encodes CATSQRLAKGGDEQFF.

CDR3 in amino acids: CASSLVGSQAYEQYF. The CDR3 DNA is TGTGCCAGCAGCTTGGTTGGCAGTCAGGCCTACGAGCAGTACTTC. The genes are TRBV5-4 and TRBJ2-7, with D unclear. The CDR3 extends over 15 amino acids. CDR1 and CDR2 from the germline V gene are SGHNT and YYREEE (reference sequence). Trimming took 0 bases from V and 2 from J, leaving 12 bases between them.

The chain joins TRBV14 to TRBJ1-4, with D possibly matching TRBD1 (5 bases). The V gene lost 1 base and the J gene lost 8 bases, with 11 bases spanning the gap. Germline values: CDR1 SGHDN, CDR2 FVKESK. This CDR3 has 14 residues. In DNA form, the CDR3 reads TGTGCCAGCAGCCAAGTAGGGGCCGGGGAAAAACTGTTTTTT. Amino acids: CASSQVGAGEKLFF.

The table lists this clone with a count of one. V is TRBV30 and J is TRBJ2-5; D ambiguous. This CDR3 comprises 12 residues. CDR1 and CDR2 (germline): GTSNPN, SVGIG (reference sequence). The germline V and J ends were trimmed by 0 bases and 5 bases, with 7 bases remaining between them. CDR3 coding DNA: TGTGCCTGGAGTGTAGTACGGGAGACCCAGTACTTC. As protein: CAWSVVRETQYF.

This rearrangement joins TRBV28 to TRBJ1-5, with unresolved D. Trimming pared 5 bases from V and 0 bases from J, leaving 14 bases between. This CDR3 spans 16 amino acids. CDR1 MDHEN and CDR2 SYDVKM come from the germline V gene. The CDR3 sequence: CASSRTSGSSNQPQHF. Written as DNA, the CDR3 is TGTGCCAGCAGTCGGACCTCCGGGAGTAGCAATCAGCCCCAGCATTTT.

The chain couples TRBV28 to TRBJ2-3, with 12 positions matching TRBD2. There are 20 residues in the CDR3. With V trimmed by 3 bases and J by 0 bases, 13 bases remained unmatched. CDR1 is MDHEN and CDR2 is SYDVKM in the germline V gene. The CDR3 loop reads CASSFDQHSSGRVSTDTQYF. Written as DNA, the CDR3 is TGTGCCAGCAGTTTCGACCAACATTCTAGCGGGAGGGTTAGCACAGATACGCAGTATTTT. Drawing the rest from reference TRBV28 and TRBJ2-3, the complete variable domain is DVKVTQSSRYLVKRTGEKVFLECVQDMDHENMFWYRQDPGLGLRLIYFSYDVKMKEKGDIPEGYSVSREKKERFSLILESASTNQTSMYLCASSFDQHSSGRVSTDTQYFGPGTRLTVL.

The chain carries TRBV6-5 and TRBJ2-7; 8 positions match TRBD2. J was trimmed by 0 bases and V by 10 bases; bases with no gene match: 8. The germline CDR1 and CDR2 sequences are MNHEY and SVGAGI. This CDR3 is 14 amino acids long. In nucleotides, the CDR3 is TGTGCCATATTCTTAGCGGGACCCTCCTACGAGCAGTACTTC. Residues: CAIFLAGPSYEQYF.

The chain uses TRBV5-1 and TRBJ2-7; 10 positions agree with TRBD1. The junction had 4 bases not matched to a gene; V was cut back by 7 bases and J by 3 bases. CDR1 is SGHRS, CDR2 YFSETQ, per germline. The CDR3 loop spans 13 amino acids. CDR3 sequence: CASGTGAGYEQYF. The CDR3 DNA is TGCGCCAGCGGGACAGGGGCGGGCTACGAGCAGTACTTC.

This clone was observed once. The chain uses TRBV11-3 and TRBJ1-5, with TRBD1 matching over 9 bases. CDR1 and CDR2 (germline): SGHNT, YENEEA. The CDR3 runs to 14 residues. The V and J ends lost 5 bases and 4 bases, in that order; junction bases with no gene match: 3. The CDR3 bases are TGTGCCAGCAGCCCGGGACAGGGTAATCAGCCCCAGCATTTT. It specifies CASSPGQGNQPQHF. Using reference TRBV11-3 and TRBJ1-5 for the parts outside the CDR3, the full variable domain is EAGVVQSPRYKIIEKKQPVAFWCNPISGHNTLYWYLQNLGQGPELLIRYENEEAVDDSQLPKDRFSAERLKGVDSTLKIQPAELGDSAVYLCASSPGQGNQPQHFGDGTRLSIL.

The chain carries TRBV28 and TRBJ2-3; 7 nucleotides agree with TRBD2. Germline lookup yields CDR1 MDHEN and CDR2 SYDVKM. The CDR3 runs 17 residues. The J segment lost 1 base and the V segment lost 2 bases, leaving 9 bases of the junction unmatched. CDR3 sequence reads: CASSLPSGGYRTDTQYF. The CDR3 bases are TGTGCCAGCAGTTTACCATCCGGGGGGTATCGCACAGATACGCAGTATTTT. The variable domain in full, with the rest retrieved from reference TRBV28 and TRBJ2-3, is DVKVTQSSRYLVKRTGEKVFLECVQDMDHENMFWYRQDPGLGLRLIYFSYDVKMKEKGDIPEGYSVSREKKERFSLILESASTNQTSMYLCASSLPSGGYRTDTQYFGPGTRLTVL.

V usage is TRBV3-1 (or the pseudogene TRBV3-2) and J usage is TRBJ2-7, with D maybe TRBD2 (6 bases). This CDR3 is 16 amino acids long. With 3 bases removed from V and 2 bases from J, the gap between germline ends came to 17 bases. The V gene's germline CDR1 is LGHDT and CDR2 YNNKEL (reference sequence). The CDR3 DNA follows: TGTGCCAGCAGCCAGGGGTTTAGCGGCGTAACCTACGAGCAGTACTTC. It encodes CASSQGFSGVTYEQYF.

This clone was recorded only once. The rearrangement uses TRBV9 and TRBJ1-1; D not resolved. Trimming shortened V by 0 bases and J by 4 bases, and 13 bases separated the two germline ends. Per germline, CDR1 SGDLS and CDR2 YYNGEE. The CDR3 is 15 amino acids. CDR3 residues: CASSVGPSSGTEAFF. In DNA, the CDR3 is TGTGCCAGCAGCGTAGGGCCATCCTCAGGCACTGAAGCTTTCTTT.